The next 21 T cell receptor beta chains were all read from a single sample in a study of siplizumab effects on memory and regulatory T cells. Repertoires were generated with immunoSEQ multiplex PCR, while TCRdb's copy carries only in-frame clones and drops some. The repertoire holds 85,000 to 95,000 clones, 94% seen once, with approximately 0.3% in the top ten. Sequenced: non-Treg CD4+ T cells sorted from blood. These receptors all come from a human donor in good health.

This chain links TRBV11-3 with TRBJ2-2, with 7 nucleotides matching TRBD1. Looked up from germline, CDR1 is SGHNT and CDR2 is YENEEA. V dropped 2 bases and J dropped 7; count of bases not matched to a gene: 7. The CDR3 is 15 amino acids. CDR3 coding DNA: TGTGCCAGCAGCTTAACAGGGGTCGGTGGCGGGGAGCTGTTTTTT. It is translated as CASSLTGVGGGELFF.

The chain employs TRBV27 and TRBJ2-5; D gene unclear. Trimming stripped 6 bases from V and 2 bases from J, with 19 bases between. The CDR3 has 16 residues. The germline CDR1 and CDR2 sequences are MNHEY and SMNVEV (reference sequence). The CDR3 is CASRSKDRQPQETQYF. CDR3 sequence (DNA): TGTGCCAGCAGATCCAAGGACCGGCAACCTCAAGAGACCCAGTACTTC.

The chain links TRBV6-4 to TRBJ1-2; D gene unclear. This CDR3 region has 12 residues. The V end lost 5 bases, the J end lost 2 bases, and 6 bases lay between the germline ends. Germline V gene lookup returns CDR1 MRHNA and CDR2 SNTAGT. Written as DNA, the CDR3 is TGTGCCAGCAGTCCCCTGAACTATGGCTACACCTTC. Translating gives CASSPLNYGYTF.

Remarks on this clone: Other DNA sequences of this sample code for an identical CDR3. This rearrangement joins TRBV19 to TRBJ2-3; no clear D gene. Germline V gene data show CDR1 as LNHDA and CDR2 as SQIVND (reference sequence). The CDR3 runs 12 residues. Trimming cost V 3 bases and J 2 bases, with 3 bases left between them. For the CDR3, the DNA is TGTGCCAGTAGTATTAACACAGATACGCAGTATTTT. Residues: CASSINTDTQYF.

This clone was seen once. The genes are TRBV20-1 and TRBJ2-1; possible D gene TRBD1, 5 bases. Germline-derived CDR1 and CDR2 are DFQATT and SNEGSKA (reference sequence). This CDR3 region has 11 residues. The CDR3 nucleotides are TGCGGGGCCAACCCCCAGAATGAGCAGTTCTTC. This sequence encodes CGANPQNEQFF.

This sequence joins TRBV19 and TRBJ1-2; D is unresolved. Trimming removed 5 bases from V and 5 bases from J, with 15 bases in between. Germline lookup yields CDR1 LNHDA and CDR2 SQIVND (reference sequence). The CDR3 consists of 14 residues. In DNA form, the CDR3 reads TGTGCCAGTAGTGCGAAACCAAATAATTATGGCTACACCTTC. Its protein is CASSAKPNNYGYTF.

The rearrangement joins TRBV5-4 to TRBJ1-2, with D possibly TRBD1 on 5 matching bases. V was clipped by 4 bases and J by 2 bases, with 9 bases between them. The CDR3 extends over 13 amino acids. CDR1 SGHNT and CDR2 YYREEE come from the germline V gene (reference sequence). The CDR3 region is CASSPDRNYGYTF. DNA for the CDR3: TGTGCCAGCAGCCCTGACAGAAACTATGGCTACACCTTC. The full variable domain, in which reference TRBV5-4 and TRBJ1-2 provide the parts outside the CDR3, is ETGVTQSPTHLIKTRGQQVTLRCSSQSGHNTVSWYQQALGQGPQFIFQYYREEENGRGNFPPRFSGLQFPNYSSELNVNALELDDSALYLCASSPDRNYGYTFGSGTRLTVV.

The chain couples TRBV7-3 to TRBJ2-1; D gene ambiguous. Between the trimmed V and J ends, which lost 1 base and 6 bases, there was a span of 10 bases. CDR1 and CDR2 (germline): SGHTA, FQGTGA. The CDR3 is 14 amino acids. The CDR3, as DNA: TGTGCCAGCAGCTTAAGAGGCGTTGGCAATGAGCAGTTCTTC. Translating gives CASSLRGVGNEQFF.

The chain couples TRBV6-5 to TRBJ2-7; 7 positions agree with TRBD2. The germline V gene encodes CDR1 MNHEY and CDR2 SVGAGI. After removal of 6 bases from V and 2 bases from J, the junction contained 7 bases not matched to a gene. The CDR3 length is 14 residues. The CDR3 region is CASRSTGLTYEQYF. DNA of the CDR3: TGTGCCAGCAGATCAACGGGACTAACCTACGAGCAGTACTTC.

The chain joins TRBV13 to TRBJ2-7; D is unclear. Germline V CDR1 and CDR2: PRHDT, FYEKMQ (reference sequence). CDR3 size: 12 residues. V dropped 5 bases and J dropped 4 bases, with 9 bases sitting between them. CDR3 in amino acids: CASSTSRYEQYF. The CDR3 DNA reads TGTGCCAGCAGCACCTCACGGTACGAGCAGTACTTC.

The rearrangement links TRBV11-3 to TRBJ2-7; 8 bases agree with TRBD2. The CDR3 extends over 16 amino acids. J gave up 3 bases and V 1 base, and 8 bases lay outside the gene matches. Per the germline V gene, CDR1 is SGHNT and CDR2 is YENEEA. DNA of the CDR3: TGTGCCAGCAGCTTAGTTGGGGCGGGAGGCCTCTACGAGCAGTACTTC. As protein: CASSLVGAGGLYEQYF. Using reference TRBV11-3 and TRBJ2-7 for the parts outside the CDR3, the full variable domain is EAGVVQSPRYKIIEKKQPVAFWCNPISGHNTLYWYLQNLGQGPELLIRYENEEAVDDSQLPKDRFSAERLKGVDSTLKIQPAELGDSAVYLCASSLVGAGGLYEQYFGPGTRLTVT.

This clone was observed once. The J gene is TRBJ1-1, the V gene TRBV5-4, with D possibly matching TRBD1 (6 bases). V shed 0 bases and J shed 1 base, with 7 bases lying between them. The CDR3 contains 14 residues. Germline V gene sequence: CDR1 SGHNT, CDR2 YYREEE (reference sequence). The CDR3 is CASSLAGANTEAFF. The CDR3 coding sequence is TGTGCCAGCAGCTTGGCGGGGGCGAACACTGAAGCTTTCTTT.

The chain employs TRBV7-2 and TRBJ1-6; D gene uncertain. Deletions cut 5 bases from V and 10 bases from J, with 15 bases between. Germline V gives CDR1 SGHTA, CDR2 FQGNSA. The CDR3 length is 14 residues. The CDR3 reads CASSLSAHGSPLHF. The CDR3 nucleotides read TGTGCCAGCAGCCTAAGCGCCCATGGGTCACCCCTCCACTTT.

CDR3 sequence reads: CASSSAVVRGGNTEAFF. The CDR3 DNA reads as TGTGCCAGCAGCTCGGCGGTTGTTCGGGGAGGTAACACTGAAGCTTTCTTT. The rearrangement links TRBV5-6 to TRBJ1-1; no firm D call. From germline, CDR1 is SGHDT and CDR2 YYEEEE. The CDR3 is 17 amino acids. V shed 3 bases and J shed 2 bases, with 20 bases lying between them. The full variable domain, its missing parts supplied by reference TRBV5-6 and TRBJ1-1, is DAGVTQSPTHLIKTRGQQVTLRCSPKSGHDTVSWYQQALGQGPQFIFQYYEEEERQRGNFPDRFSGHQFPNYSSELNVNALLLGDSALYLCASSSAVVRGGNTEAFFGQGTRLTVV.

This clone was counted a single time. The rearrangement joins TRBV7-9 to TRBJ2-3, with 7 bases lining up with TRBD2. Germline CDR1 is SEHNR and CDR2 is FQNEAQ (reference sequence). CDR3 length: 16 amino acids. The trim removed 3 bases at V and 2 bases at J, leaving 8 bases unmatched. CDR3 amino acids: CASSFGLAGFTDTQYF. For the CDR3, the DNA is TGTGCCAGCAGCTTTGGATTAGCGGGTTTCACAGATACGCAGTATTTT.

The rearrangement links TRBV5-1 to TRBJ2-3, with TRBD2 matching over 14 bases. The CDR3 has 16 residues. Germline assignment: CDR1 SGHRS and CDR2 YFSETQ. V was clipped by 4 bases and J by 2 bases; unmatched bases: 3. DNA for the CDR3: TGCGCCAGCAGCGTGGGACTAGCGGGGGACACAGATACGCAGTATTTT. This encodes CASSVGLAGDTDTQYF. The whole variable domain, filled in from reference TRBV5-1 and TRBJ2-3, reads KAGVTQTPRYLIKTRGQQVTLSCSPISGHRSVSWYQQTPGQGLQFLFEYFSETQRNKGNFPGRFSGRQFSNSRSEMNVSTLELGDSALYLCASSVGLAGDTDTQYFGPGTRLTVL.

The gene calls are TRBV7-9 and TRBJ2-2; D gene unclear. Between the trimmed V and J ends, which lost 0 bases and 6 bases, there was a span of 8 bases. Germline V lookup: CDR1 SEHNR, CDR2 FQNEAQ (reference sequence). CDR3 length: 14 amino acids. The CDR3 region is CASSLALSAGELFF. For the CDR3, the DNA is TGTGCCAGCAGCTTAGCGCTGAGCGCCGGGGAGCTGTTTTTT.

The chain employs TRBV2 and TRBJ1-5; 9 bases are shared with TRBD1. Trimming cost V 7 bases and J 5 bases; bases outside gene matches: 3. Germline assignment: CDR1 SNHLY and CDR2 FYNNEI. The CDR3 is made up of 13 amino acids. The CDR3 region is CASNRDRDQPQHF. In nucleotides, the CDR3 is TGTGCCAGCAATCGGGACAGGGATCAGCCCCAGCATTTT.

This chain links TRBV7-9 with TRBJ2-6, with 7 bases that match TRBD1. The CDR3 runs to 15 residues. Trimming took 3 bases from V and 2 from J; bases not matched to a gene: 1. Germline CDR1 and CDR2: SEHNR and FQNEAQ (reference sequence). As DNA, the CDR3 is TGTGCCAGCAGCTTCGACAGGGCTGGGGCCAACGTCCTGACTTTC. Encoded protein: CASSFDRAGANVLTF.

The rearrangement uses TRBV5-6 and TRBJ2-5, with TRBD1 identical over 9 bases. CDR1 is SGHDT, CDR2 YYEEEE, per germline. CDR3 length equals 16 residues. V shed 0 bases, J shed 4 bases, and the junction held 7 bases outside the gene matches. The CDR3 here is CASSLDLDRGTETQYF. DNA for the CDR3: TGTGCCAGCAGCTTGGATCTGGACAGGGGTACAGAGACCCAGTACTTC.

The chain joins TRBV5-1 to TRBJ2-7, with 8 bases aligning to TRBD1. V shed 0 bases and J 6 bases; nucleotides not matched to a gene: 2. From germline, CDR1 is SGHRS and CDR2 YFSETQ. CDR3 size: 13 residues. CDR3 in amino acids: CASSLGQGTEQYF. DNA for the CDR3: TGCGCCAGCAGCTTGGGACAGGGGACCGAGCAGTACTTC. Drawing the rest from reference TRBV5-1 and TRBJ2-7, the complete variable domain is KAGVTQTPRYLIKTRGQQVTLSCSPISGHRSVSWYQQTPGQGLQFLFEYFSETQRNKGNFPGRFSGRQFSNSRSEMNVSTLELGDSALYLCASSLGQGTEQYFGPGTRLTVT.